Below, 5 T cell receptor beta chains from the same sample are listed, as sequenced in a study of identical twins. TCRdb fed the 5' RACE reads into MiXCR, producing one record per CDR3 protein. This table has roughly 480,000 distinct CDR3 sequences, 20% to 25% appearing once. These same records also appear under a second study, on T cells expressing NK-cell markers.

Specimen: CD4+ T cells sorted from blood. The receptors stem from a woman aged 18-35 years in good health.

The chain recombines TRBV6-1 with TRBJ2-5; TRBD2 agrees at 10 bases. The CDR3 has 16 residues. The V and J ends lost 5 bases and 4 bases, in that order; junction bases with no gene match: 10. Germline CDR1 and CDR2: MNHNS and SASEGT. The CDR3 loop reads CASSLKRGGGRETQYF. CDR3 coding DNA: TGTGCCAGCAGTTTGAAGCGGGGGGGAGGGAGAGAGACCCAGTACTTC.

The chain couples TRBV20-1 to TRBJ2-3; tentatively, D is TRBD1 (6 bases). CDR3 length: 13 residues. V lost 5 bases and J 5 bases, leaving 14 bases between the germline ends. Germline loops: CDR1 DFQATT, CDR2 SNEGSKA (reference sequence). The CDR3 DNA reads TGCAGTGCTCCCGACAGGTGGGGAGATACGCAGTATTTT. Translating it yields CSAPDRWGDTQYF.

This clonotype was detected ten times or more. The chain has TRBV16 and TRBJ1-2; unclear D gene. Germline lookup yields CDR1 KGHSY and CDR2 FQNENV. This CDR3 has 15 amino acids. The V gene lost 3 bases and the J gene lost 4 bases, with 15 bases spanning the gap. The CDR3 protein is CASSQWVKVPYGYTF. CDR3 nucleotide sequence: TGTGCCAGCAGCCAGTGGGTTAAGGTTCCCTATGGCTACACCTTC.

The chain joins TRBV20-1 to TRBJ2-1, with D perhaps TRBD2 (6 bases). Germline V gene lookup returns CDR1 DFQATT and CDR2 SNEGSKA (reference sequence). The CDR3 has 12 residues. The CDR3 is CRASGTHNEQFF. CDR3 DNA: TGCAGAGCTTCCGGGACTCACAATGAGCAGTTCTTC.

This clonotype was counted a few times. The chain combines TRBV5-1 with TRBJ2-7; perhaps D is TRBD1 or TRBD2 (5 bases each). V lost 5 bases and J 4 bases, leaving 10 bases between the germline ends. The germline V gene encodes CDR1 SGHRS and CDR2 YFSETQ. The CDR3 is 12 residues long. The CDR3 loop is CASRQGEYEQYF. The CDR3 bases are TGCGCCAGCAGGCAGGGAGAGTACGAGCAGTACTTC. Full variable domain (outside the CDR3, taken from reference TRBV5-1 and TRBJ2-7): KAGVTQTPRYLIKTRGQQVTLSCSPISGHRSVSWYQQTPGQGLQFLFEYFSETQRNKGNFPGRFSGRQFSNSRSEMNVSTLELGDSALYLCASRQGEYEQYFGPGTRLTVT.